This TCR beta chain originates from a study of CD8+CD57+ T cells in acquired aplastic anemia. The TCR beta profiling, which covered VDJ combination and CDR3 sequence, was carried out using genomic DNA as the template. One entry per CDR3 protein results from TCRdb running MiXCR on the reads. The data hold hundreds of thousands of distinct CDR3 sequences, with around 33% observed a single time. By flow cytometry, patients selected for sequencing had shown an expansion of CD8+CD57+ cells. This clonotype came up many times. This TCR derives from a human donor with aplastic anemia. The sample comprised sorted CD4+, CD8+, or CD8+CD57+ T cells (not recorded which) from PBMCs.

CDR3 DNA sequence: TGTGCCAGCAGCTTAGACAGGGGGGACTTTCAGCCCCAGCATTTT. This sequence encodes CASSLDRGDFQPQHF. The chain employs TRBV11-2 and TRBJ1-5; 7 bases fit TRBD1. The V gene end was trimmed by 0 bases and the J gene end by 6 bases; junction bases not matched to a gene: 5. The germline CDR1 and CDR2 sequences are SGHAT and FQNNGV. CDR3 length: 15 amino acids. Supplemented by reference TRBV11-2 and TRBJ1-5, the full variable domain reads EAGVAQSPRYKIIEKRQSVAFWCNPISGHATLYWYQQILGQGPKLLIQFQNNGVVDDSQLPKDRFSAERLKGVDSTLKIQPAKLEDSAVYLCASSLDRGDFQPQHFGDGTRLSIL.